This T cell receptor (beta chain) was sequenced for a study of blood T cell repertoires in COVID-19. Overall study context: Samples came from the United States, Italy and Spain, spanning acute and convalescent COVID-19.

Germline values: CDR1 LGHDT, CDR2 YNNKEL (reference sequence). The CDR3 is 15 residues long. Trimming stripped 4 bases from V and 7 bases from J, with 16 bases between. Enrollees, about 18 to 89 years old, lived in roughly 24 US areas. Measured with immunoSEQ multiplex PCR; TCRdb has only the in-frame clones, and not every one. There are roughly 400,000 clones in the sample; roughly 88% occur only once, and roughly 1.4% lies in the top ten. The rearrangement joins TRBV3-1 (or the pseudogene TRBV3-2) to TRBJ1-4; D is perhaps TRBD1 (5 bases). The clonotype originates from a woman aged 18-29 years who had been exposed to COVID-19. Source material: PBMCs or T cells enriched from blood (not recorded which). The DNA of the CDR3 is TGTGCCAGCAGCCGACATGGGGCCTCGGGTGAAAAACTGTTTTTT. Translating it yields CASSRHGASGEKLFF.